The 2 T cell receptor beta chains below come from one sample, sequenced in a study of glioma-infiltrating T cells. The iRepertoire nested amplicon-rescue multiplex PCR amplified TCR alpha and beta CDR3s from RNA. TCRdb redid the calling of the multiplex PCR reads with MiXCR, one entry per CDR3 protein. The table lists approximately 120,000 distinct CDR3 sequences, roughly 23% of them singletons. Material for sequencing was glioma tissue, nonneoplastic brain tissue, or PBMCs (not recorded which). The receptors stem from a human donor with low-grade glioma or glioblastoma, undergoing nonglioma brain surgery, or in good health (not recorded which).

The CDR3, as DNA: TGCAGCGTTGAAGACCCACTTGGGACCGATAGGATCTCTGGAAACACCATATATTTT. It translates to CSVEDPLGTDRISGNTIYF. V usage is TRBV29-1 and J usage is TRBJ1-3, with a weak D call TRBD1 (5 bases). V was clipped by 0 bases and J by 0 bases, with 21 bases between them. This CDR3 comprises 19 residues. Per germline, CDR1 SQVTM and CDR2 ANQGSEA.

This clonotype occurred many times. V is TRBV4-1 and J is TRBJ2-6; 7 nucleotides match TRBD2. This CDR3 is built from 16 residues. CDR1 and CDR2 from the germline V gene are MGHRA and YSYEKL. Trimming removed 7 bases from V and 4 bases from J; junction bases left unmatched: 10. The CDR3 spells CASNPRRELGANVLTF. The DNA of the CDR3 is TGCGCCAGCAACCCCCGGCGGGAGCTGGGGGCCAACGTCCTGACTTTC.